Following are 30 T cell receptor beta chains from one sample sequenced in a study of blood T cell repertoires in COVID-19. Clones were sequenced by immunoSEQ multiplex PCR, and TCRdb holds only the in-frame ones, with some missing. The profile shows fewer than 150,000 clones, around 85% of them singletons. Sequencing used peripheral blood. The receptors stem from a human donor in a cohort sampled during active COVID-19.

This chain's CDR3 is CAWSVYRGSGNTIYF. The CDR3 DNA reads TGTGCCTGGAGTGTATACAGGGGTTCTGGAAACACCATATATTTT. This chain uses TRBV30 with TRBJ1-3, with TRBD1 matching 7 bases. Trimming removed 0 bases from V and 1 base from J; junction bases left unmatched: 3. This CDR3 has 15 residues. Per the germline V gene, CDR1 is GTSNPN and CDR2 is SVGIG (reference sequence).

The rearrangement joins TRBV5-7 to TRBJ1-3, with D possibly TRBD1 on 6 matching bases. TRBV5-7 counts as an open reading frame of uncertain function. The CDR3 length is 17 residues. V was clipped by 4 bases and J by 0 bases, with 17 bases between them. The CDR3 coding sequence is TGTGCCAGCAGCAGCCCGTGGACAGCGAACTCTGGAAACACCATATATTTT. It yields the protein CASSSPWTANSGNTIYF.

The rearrangement links TRBV11-2 to TRBJ2-3, with 8 nucleotides matching TRBD2. J was trimmed by 6 bases and V by 5 bases; bases with no gene match: 7. The germline V gene encodes CDR1 SGHAT and CDR2 FQNNGV. The CDR3 sequence is 14 residues long. CDR3 sequence: CASSPSGLWDTQYF. DNA of the CDR3: TGTGCCAGCAGCCCTAGCGGGCTGTGGGATACGCAGTATTTT.

V usage is TRBV30 and J usage is TRBJ1-4, with a weak D call TRBD1 (5 bases). V lost 8 bases and J 0 bases, leaving 13 bases between the germline ends. The CDR3 extends over 14 amino acids. The V gene's germline CDR1 is GTSNPN and CDR2 SVGIG (reference sequence). The CDR3: CAGYRGTTNEKLFF. CDR3 bases: TGTGCCGGTTACCGGGGGACAACTAATGAAAAACTGTTTTTT.

This sequence joins TRBV7-9 and TRBJ1-2; 9 bases line up with TRBD1. CDR3 length: 15 residues. Germline V gene data show CDR1 as SEHNR and CDR2 as FQNEAQ (reference sequence). With V trimmed by 4 bases and J by 8 bases, 11 bases remained unmatched. Here the CDR3 DNA reads TGTGCCAGCAGCTCTACCGAGGACAGGGGCGGCGGCTACACCTTC. Its protein product is CASSSTEDRGGGYTF.

The chain combines TRBV5-1 with TRBJ1-6; 7 positions match TRBD1. The CDR3 is 14 amino acids. CDR1 SGHRS and CDR2 YFSETQ come from the germline V gene. V shed 5 bases, J shed 10 bases, and the junction held 9 bases outside the gene matches. CDR3: CASSIGRGNSPLHF. CDR3 DNA sequence: TGCGCCAGCAGTATTGGCAGGGGGAACTCACCCCTCCACTTT.

This chain links TRBV2 with TRBJ2-7; 11 bases are shared with TRBD2. The CDR3 totals 15 residues. V shed 5 bases, J shed 5 bases, and the junction held 8 bases outside the gene matches. Germline V gene data show CDR1 as SNHLY and CDR2 as FYNNEI. The CDR3 DNA sequence: TGTGCCAGCAGTCTTACTAGCGGGAGAGGGGACGAGCAGTACGTC. This sequence encodes CASSLTSGRGDEQYV.

V is TRBV19 and J is TRBJ2-3, with D possibly matching TRBD2 (5 bases). Looked up from germline, CDR1 is LNHDA and CDR2 is SQIVND (reference sequence). The CDR3 totals 13 residues. V lost 8 bases to trimming and J lost 3 bases, with 12 bases between them. The CDR3 bases are TGTGCCAGTTCGGCGGGCCAAACAGATACGCAGTATTTT. Protein sequence: CASSAGQTDTQYF.

The chain recombines TRBV4-1 with TRBJ2-7; D is unclear. V lost 1 base, J lost 2 bases, and 12 bases lay in between. The CDR3 loop spans 15 amino acids. Germline values: CDR1 MGHRA, CDR2 YSYEKL. The chain's CDR3 is CASSQVLENPYEQYF. For the CDR3, the DNA is TGCGCCAGCAGCCAAGTATTGGAGAACCCCTACGAGCAGTACTTC.

The chain joins TRBV19 to TRBJ2-6, with 12 bases lining up with TRBD1. V was pared by 11 bases and J by 0 bases, with 11 bases of the junction left unmatched. CDR1 and CDR2 from the germline V gene are LNHDA and SQIVND (reference sequence). This CDR3 contains 18 residues. CDR3 nucleotides: TGTGCCGCAGAGCGGGACAGGGGGCAAAGCTCTGGGGCCAACGTCCTGACTTTC. Translating it yields CAAERDRGQSSGANVLTF.

This clone appeared a single time. The chain links TRBV27 to TRBJ1-1; 8 bases align to TRBD1. CDR3 length equals 14 residues. The J segment lost 5 bases and the V segment lost 6 bases, leaving 8 bases of the junction unmatched. Per germline, CDR1 MNHEY and CDR2 SMNVEV (reference sequence). The CDR3 sequence is CASSYRGFYTEAFF. The CDR3 coding sequence is TGTGCCAGCAGCTACAGGGGGTTCTATACTGAAGCTTTCTTT.

The chain couples TRBV6-5 to TRBJ1-4; D is ambiguous. CDR1 and CDR2 from the germline V gene are MNHEY and SVGAGI. V lost 6 bases, J lost 10 bases, and 21 bases lay in between. This CDR3 region has 15 residues. CDR3 DNA: TGTGCCAGCAGGGGAGCCTCCTCGGCGTTGGTAAAACTGTTTTTT. Residues: CASRGASSALVKLFF.

This clone was observed a handful of times. In the same sample, other DNA sequences code for this CDR3. The chain employs TRBV6-5 and TRBJ1-1, with 7 bases lining up with TRBD1. Germline assignment: CDR1 MNHEY and CDR2 SVGAGI. The CDR3 loop spans 14 amino acids. Trimming cost V 6 bases and J 2 bases; bases outside gene matches: 6. CDR3 residues: CASRLQGGNTEAFF. The CDR3 nucleotides read TGTGCCAGCAGACTTCAGGGGGGAAACACTGAAGCTTTCTTT.

The V gene is TRBV5-4, the J gene TRBJ2-2; 7 nucleotides agree with TRBD1. CDR1 is SGHNT and CDR2 is YYREEE in the germline V gene (reference sequence). The CDR3 contains 16 residues. J was trimmed by 0 bases and V by 5 bases; bases with no gene match: 7. In DNA form, the CDR3 reads TGTGCCAGCAGAGAGGGGGCAGGTACGAACACCGGGGAGCTGTTTTTT. This codes for CASREGAGTNTGELFF.

The gene calls are TRBV3-1 (or the pseudogene TRBV3-2) and TRBJ2-3, with 7 bases lining up with TRBD1. The CDR3 runs 15 residues. CDR1 and CDR2 from the germline V gene are LGHDT and YNNKEL (reference sequence). Trimming removed 5 bases from V and 4 bases from J; junction bases left unmatched: 9. CDR3 in amino acids: CASSGLDRRSDTQYF. The CDR3 nucleotides read TGTGCCAGCAGCGGGCTGGACAGGAGGTCAGATACGCAGTATTTT.

The chain joins TRBV19 to TRBJ2-1; 7 bases line up with TRBD1. This CDR3 region has 18 residues. The V segment lost 4 bases and the J segment 4 bases; nucleotides outside the gene matches: 16. CDR1 is LNHDA and CDR2 is SQIVND in the germline V gene (reference sequence). CDR3 amino acids: CASSTKTGTADSYNEQFF. DNA for the CDR3: TGTGCCAGTAGTACAAAAACCGGGACAGCTGACTCATACAATGAGCAGTTCTTC.

This chain connects TRBV27 to TRBJ1-6; no reliable D call. Germline CDR1 is MNHEY and CDR2 is SMNVEV (reference sequence). Deletions cut 4 bases from V and 4 bases from J, with 17 bases between. CDR3 length: 17 amino acids. The CDR3 loop is CASSYSVSTDYNSPLHF. CDR3 nucleotide sequence: TGTGCCAGCAGTTATTCAGTTTCAACAGATTATAATTCACCCCTCCACTTT.

The chain has TRBV7-6 and TRBJ2-3, with no clear D. Trimming shortened V by 2 bases and J by 4 bases, and 10 bases separated the two germline ends. This CDR3 contains 14 residues. Germline CDR1 and CDR2: SGHVS and FNYEAQ. The CDR3 nucleotides read TGTGCCAGCAGCTTACGAGTCGCATCAGATACGCAGTATTTT. This sequence encodes CASSLRVASDTQYF.

V is TRBV27 and J is TRBJ2-7; 7 positions agree with TRBD2. V was pared by 3 bases and J by 3 bases, with 8 bases of the junction left unmatched. In germline, CDR1 is MNHEY, CDR2 SMNVEV (reference sequence). The CDR3 is 15 amino acids. The CDR3 region has the DNA TGTGCCAGCAGTTTGTCGGCGGGAGTTTTCTACGAGCAGTACGTC. Protein product: CASSLSAGVFYEQYV.

The chain uses TRBV7-9 and TRBJ1-2, with 8 positions matching TRBD1. This CDR3 spans 15 amino acids. With V trimmed by 5 bases and J by 2 bases, 7 bases remained unmatched. Germline-derived CDR1 and CDR2 are SEHNR and FQNEAQ (reference sequence). CDR3 region: CASSQQDRANYGYTF. Written as DNA, the CDR3 is TGTGCCAGCAGCCAACAGGACAGGGCCAACTATGGCTACACCTTC.

CDR3 amino acids: CASTPRAGNLEQYF. The CDR3 coding sequence is TGCGCCAGCACCCCCCGGGCCGGGAACCTCGAGCAGTACTTC. J is TRBJ2-7 and V is TRBV10-2; D may be TRBD2 (5 bases). CDR1 is WSHSY and CDR2 is SAAADI in the germline V gene. CDR3 length: 14 amino acids. V shed 7 bases and J shed 6 bases, with 19 bases lying between them.

The chain recombines TRBV6-5 with TRBJ1-6; TRBD1 matches at 9 bases. The CDR3 sequence is 15 residues long. J lost 6 bases, V lost 6 bases, and 6 bases had no gene match. The V gene's germline CDR1 is MNHEY and CDR2 SVGAGI. The CDR3 region is CASRQGANSNSPLHF. CDR3 DNA: TGTGCCAGCAGACAGGGGGCGAACTCTAATTCACCCCTCCACTTT.

This sequence joins TRBV5-4 and TRBJ2-5; 10 positions match TRBD2. The CDR3 sequence is 15 residues long. CDR1 is SGHNT, CDR2 YYREEE, per germline (reference sequence). Trimming removed 4 bases from V and 2 bases from J; junction bases left unmatched: 5. For the CDR3, the DNA is TGTGCCAGCAGCATCCCACTAGCGGGACAAGAGACCCAGTACTTC. Its translation: CASSIPLAGQETQYF. Drawing the rest from reference TRBV5-4 and TRBJ2-5, the complete variable domain is ETGVTQSPTHLIKTRGQQVTLRCSSQSGHNTVSWYQQALGQGPQFIFQYYREEENGRGNFPPRFSGLQFPNYSSELNVNALELDDSALYLCASSIPLAGQETQYFGPGTRLLVL.

The DNA of the CDR3 is TGCGCCAGCAGCCAACTAACAGGGGTTGACACCGGGGAGCTGTTTTTT. Translating gives CASSQLTGVDTGELFF. The V and J genes are TRBV4-3 and TRBJ2-2, with 7 positions matching TRBD1. The CDR3 covers 16 residues. The V gene end was trimmed by 2 bases and the J gene end by 3 bases; junction bases not matched to a gene: 6. CDR1 is LGHNA, CDR2 YSLEER, per germline.

The chain employs TRBV27 and TRBJ1-5; 7 bases agree with TRBD1. The germline V gene has CDR1 MNHEY and CDR2 SMNVEV (reference sequence). The length of the CDR3 is 15 residues. Trimming cost V 5 bases and J 9 bases; bases outside gene matches: 13. The DNA of the CDR3 is TGTGCCAGCAGTCTTAAATCGGGGACAGCCGGGCCCCAGCATTTT. This gives the protein CASSLKSGTAGPQHF.

The chain joins TRBV7-6 to TRBJ1-2; 8 nucleotides agree with TRBD1. The CDR3 runs 17 residues. Germline V gives CDR1 SGHVS, CDR2 FNYEAQ. With 3 bases clipped from V and 6 bases from J, the junction kept 15 bases outside the gene matches. The CDR3 spells CASSFLGPGQEPNGYTF. CDR3 nucleotides: TGTGCCAGCAGCTTCTTGGGTCCGGGACAGGAGCCAAATGGCTACACCTTC.

On this clone itself: Other DNA variants within this sample encode the same CDR3. CDR3 DNA: TGTGCCAGCAGCTTGCAGGGCAATCAGCCCCAGCATTTT. It is translated as CASSLQGNQPQHF. The chain has TRBV5-4 and TRBJ1-5; D is undetermined. The CDR3 length is 13 residues. Trimming stripped 1 base from V and 2 bases from J, with 4 bases between. From germline, CDR1 is SGHNT and CDR2 YYREEE (reference sequence). Based on the CDR3 plus reference TRBV5-4 and TRBJ1-5, the full variable domain is ETGVTQSPTHLIKTRGQQVTLRCSSQSGHNTVSWYQQALGQGPQFIFQYYREEENGRGNFPPRFSGLQFPNYSSELNVNALELDDSALYLCASSLQGNQPQHFGDGTRLSIL.

The gene calls are TRBV7-8 and TRBJ1-4; 8 positions match TRBD1. This CDR3 region has 15 residues. V gave up 5 bases and J gave up 4 bases; unmatched junction bases: 6. CDR1 SGHVS and CDR2 FQNEAQ come from the germline V gene. The CDR3 region is CASSADRGGNEKLFF. For the CDR3, the DNA is TGTGCCAGCAGCGCCGACAGGGGAGGTAATGAAAAACTGTTTTTT.

The chain couples TRBV6-5 to TRBJ1-2; perhaps TRBD1 as D (5 bases). V lost 0 bases, J lost 5 bases, and 7 bases lay in between. The CDR3 totals 13 residues. Per germline, CDR1 MNHEY and CDR2 SVGAGI. The DNA of the CDR3 is TGTGCCAGCAGTTACTCGCCAGGGTATGGCTACACCTTC. As protein: CASSYSPGYGYTF.

The V gene is TRBV19, the J gene TRBJ2-5; 11 bases are shared with TRBD2. Germline V gene lookup returns CDR1 LNHDA and CDR2 SQIVND (reference sequence). The CDR3 length is 18 residues. Trimming removed 4 bases from V and 5 bases from J; junction bases left unmatched: 15. CDR3 DNA: TGTGCCAGTAGTAGATGGACTAGCGGGTCGATCACATTGGAGACCCAGTACTTC. As protein: CASSRWTSGSITLETQYF.